The rows below give T cell receptor beta chains drawn from one sample of a study of T cells in Graves' hyperthyroidism and ophthalmopathy. TCRdb recomputed calls from the multiplex PCR reads with MiXCR, one row per CDR3 protein. The table lists about 760,000 distinct CDR3 sequences, roughly 32% of them singletons. The sample comprised blood. The source is a middle-aged woman with Graves' hyperthyroidism. The conserved cysteine and the conserved F or W are not part of the CDR3 here. A D gene is named only where the DNA matches it firmly. Clone size is given for some rows only: seen once, a few or many times, or a class if the clone is expanded.

.	TRBV7-8	.	TRBJ2-3	ASSTQPGSTDTQY
.	TRBV7-2	few	TRBJ2-7	ASSWIAGTTYEQY
.	TRBV5-1	many	TRBJ1-2	ASRAGGDGYT
.	TRBV24-1	many	TRBJ1-2	ATSEEGQGYT
.	TRBV12-3/TRBV12-4	.	TRBJ2-6	ASSPKVSSGANVLT
.	TRBV7-3	many	TRBJ2-5	ASSGGHGNTQY
TRBD1	TRBV6-5	few	TRBJ1-2	ASSTGTGNKGYT
TRBD1	TRBV20-1	many	TRBJ2-7	SAYGTESSYEQY
TRBD1	TRBV5-1	few	TRBJ2-2	ASSAGQEDTGELF
.	TRBV7-2	few	TRBJ2-5	ASNPGVSETQY
TRBD1	TRBV7-2	.	TRBJ1-4	AGRQGTNEKLF
.	TRBV19	.	TRBJ1-2	ASSDWGHYGYT
.	TRBV7-2	.	TRBJ1-4	ASSFGTNNEKLF
.	TRBV5-1	.	TRBJ1-1	ASSLDRVPF